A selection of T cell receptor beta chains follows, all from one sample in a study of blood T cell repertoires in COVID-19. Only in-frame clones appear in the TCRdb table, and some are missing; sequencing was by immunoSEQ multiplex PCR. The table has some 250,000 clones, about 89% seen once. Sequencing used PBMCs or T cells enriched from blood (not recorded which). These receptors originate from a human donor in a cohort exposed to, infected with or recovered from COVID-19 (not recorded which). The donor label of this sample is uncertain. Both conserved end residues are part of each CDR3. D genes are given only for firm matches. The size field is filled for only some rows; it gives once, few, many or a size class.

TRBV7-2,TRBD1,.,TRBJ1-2,CASSLVGTGGAGYGYTF,TGTGCCAGCAGCTTAGTTGGGACAGGGGGCGCGGGCTATGGCTACACCTTC
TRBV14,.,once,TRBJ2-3,CASSQGQVEDTQYF,TGTGCCAGCAGCCAAGGACAGGTCGAGGATACGCAGTATTTT
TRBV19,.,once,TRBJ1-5,CASRRWSSIDQPQHF,TGTGCCAGTAGAAGATGGAGCAGCATCGATCAGCCCCAGCATTTT
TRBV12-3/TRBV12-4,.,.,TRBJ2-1,CASSPMGDEQFF,TGTGCCAGCAGCCCTATGGGCGATGAGCAGTTCTTC
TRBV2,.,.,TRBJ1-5,CASSDILTGNQPQHF,TGTGCCAGCAGTGATATTCTTACTGGCAATCAGCCCCAGCATTTT
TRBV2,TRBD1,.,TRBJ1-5,CASRRDRAYGNQPQHF,TGTGCCAGCAGAAGGGACAGGGCGTATGGCAATCAGCCCCAGCATTTT
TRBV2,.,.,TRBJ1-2,CASSEVLDTRRNGYTF,TGTGCCAGCAGTGAGGTATTGGACACTCGCAGGAATGGCTACACCTTC
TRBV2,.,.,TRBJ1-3,CASSAGDSGNTIYF,TGTGCCAGCAGTGCAGGGGACTCTGGAAACACCATATATTTT
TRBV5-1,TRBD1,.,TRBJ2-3,CASSLGTGVSTDTQYF,TGCGCCAGCAGCTTGGGGACAGGGGTTAGCACAGATACGCAGTATTTT
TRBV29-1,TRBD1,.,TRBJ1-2,CSVQTGGATGYTF,TGCAGCGTACAAACAGGGGGCGCGACGGGCTACACCTTC
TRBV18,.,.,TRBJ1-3,CASSPPVRASSGNTIYF,TGTGCCAGCTCACCACCGGTCAGGGCGAGCTCTGGAAACACCATATATTTT
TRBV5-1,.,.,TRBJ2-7,CASSFGLPGNEQYF,TGCGCCAGCAGCTTTGGGCTCCCTGGAAACGAGCAGTACTTC
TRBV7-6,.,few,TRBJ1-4,CASSLTGPPNEKLFF,TGTGCCAGCAGCTTAACAGGGCCCCCTAATGAAAAACTGTTTTTT
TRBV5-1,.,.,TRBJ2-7,CASSLVAGPYEQYF,TGCGCCAGCAGCTTGGTGGCAGGGCCCTACGAGCAGTACTTC
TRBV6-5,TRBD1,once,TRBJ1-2,CASQGGRESDGYTF,TGTGCCAGTCAGGGGGGCAGGGAGTCAGATGGCTACACCTTC
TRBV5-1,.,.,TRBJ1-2,CASSLDGLYGYTF,TGCGCCAGCAGCTTGGACGGTCTCTATGGCTACACCTTC
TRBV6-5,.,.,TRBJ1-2,CASSRVRQDSGYTF,TGTGCCAGCAGCCGAGTCCGCCAGGATAGTGGCTACACCTTC
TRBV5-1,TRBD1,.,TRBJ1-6,CASSPGGIGSPLHF,TGCGCCAGCAGCCCAGGGGGCATCGGTTCACCCCTCCACTTT
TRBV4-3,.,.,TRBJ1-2,CASRYEPQGNYGYTF,TGCGCCAGCAGATATGAACCACAGGGTAACTATGGCTACACCTTC
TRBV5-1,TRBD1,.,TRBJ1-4,CASSLDGTGGTNEKLFF,TGCGCCAGCAGCTTGGATGGGACAGGGGGAACTAATGAAAAACTGTTTTTT
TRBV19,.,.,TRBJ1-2,CASSIRPGHRNYGYTF,TGTGCCAGTAGTATCAGACCGGGACACCGTAACTATGGCTACACCTTC
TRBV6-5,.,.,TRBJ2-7,CASEAGVGYEQYF,TGTGCCAGTGAGGCAGGGGTAGGCTACGAGCAGTACTTC
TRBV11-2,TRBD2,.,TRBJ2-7,CASSLGRAAGGWYEQYF,TGTGCCAGCAGCTTAGGGAGGGCAGCGGGGGGCTGGTACGAGCAGTACTTC
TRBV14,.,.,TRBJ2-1,CASSLAWRQLHNEQFF,TGTGCCAGCAGCCTCGCCTGGAGGCAGTTACACAATGAGCAGTTCTTC
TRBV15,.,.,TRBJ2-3,CATSPGRRGPSTDTQYF,TGTGCCACCAGCCCAGGTCGGCGGGGGCCGAGCACAGATACGCAGTATTTT
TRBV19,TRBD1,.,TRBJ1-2,CASSVTGNYGYTF,TGTGCCAGTAGTGTGACAGGGAACTATGGCTACACCTTC
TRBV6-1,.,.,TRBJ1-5,CASSEVQTGRRQPQHF,TGTGCCAGCAGTGAAGTGCAGACAGGCCGCAGGCAGCCCCAGCATTTT
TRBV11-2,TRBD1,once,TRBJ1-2,CASSPRRDSQNYGYTF,TGTGCCAGCAGCCCCCGACGGGACAGTCAAAACTATGGCTACACCTTC
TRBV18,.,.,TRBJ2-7,CASSPLRSSYEQYF,TGTGCCAGCTCACCCCTGCGTAGCTCCTACGAGCAGTACTTC
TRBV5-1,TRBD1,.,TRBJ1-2,CASSLPKPGQGNGYTF,TGCGCCAGCAGCTTGCCGAAACCGGGACAGGGGAATGGCTACACCTTC
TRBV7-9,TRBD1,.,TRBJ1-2,CASSFGSGGDGYTF,TGTGCCAGCAGCTTCGGTTCAGGGGGCGATGGCTACACCTTC
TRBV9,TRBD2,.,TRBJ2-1,CASSDGTSGGFYNEQFF,TGTGCCAGCAGCGACGGGACTAGCGGGGGGTTTTACAATGAGCAGTTCTTC
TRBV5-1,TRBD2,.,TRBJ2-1,CASSLRLAGGNEQFF,TGCGCCAGCAGCCTACGACTAGCGGGGGGTAATGAGCAGTTCTTC
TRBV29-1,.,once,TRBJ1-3,CSVGEGGSGNTIYF,TGCAGCGTTGGGGAGGGAGGCTCTGGAAACACCATATATTTT
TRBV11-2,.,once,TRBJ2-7,CASRTVGTEQYF,TGTGCCAGCAGAACGGTGGGCACCGAGCAGTACTTC
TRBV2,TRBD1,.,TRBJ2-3,CASTHRGLSDTQYF,TGTGCCAGCACGCACAGGGGCCTATCAGATACGCAGTATTTT
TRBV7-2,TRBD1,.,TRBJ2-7,CASSLQQGAYEQYF,TGTGCCAGCAGCTTACAACAGGGGGCCTACGAGCAGTACTTC
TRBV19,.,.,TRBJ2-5,CASKEGHIQETQYF,TGTGCCAGTAAAGAGGGACACATCCAAGAGACCCAGTACTTC
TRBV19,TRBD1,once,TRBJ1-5,CASSTGTGGQPQHF,TGTGCCAGTAGTACAGGGACAGGAGGACAGCCCCAGCATTTT
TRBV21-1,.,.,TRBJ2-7,CAFRDRVTYEQYF,TGTGCCTTCAGGGACAGGGTCACCTACGAGCAGTACTTC
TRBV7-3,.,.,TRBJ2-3,CASSLRRRADTQYF,TGTGCCAGCAGCTTAAGGCGCCGGGCAGATACGCAGTATTTT
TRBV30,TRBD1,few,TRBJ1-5,CAYGKAGTDHQPQHF,TGTGCCTATGGCAAGGCCGGGACAGATCATCAGCCCCAGCATTTT
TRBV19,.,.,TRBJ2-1,CASQEQGSSNEQFF,TGTGCCAGTCAGGAGCAGGGGTCCTCCAATGAGCAGTTCTTC
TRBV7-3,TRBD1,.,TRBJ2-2,CASSPRGTGYTGELFF,TGTGCCAGCAGCCCACGGGGGACAGGGTACACCGGGGAGCTGTTTTTT
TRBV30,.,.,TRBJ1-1,CAWKWRSQMAEAFF,TGTGCCTGGAAATGGAGGAGCCAAATGGCTGAAGCTTTCTTT
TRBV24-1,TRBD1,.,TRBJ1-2,CATRGAGTGFSSYTF,TGTGCCACCAGGGGTGCCGGGACAGGGTTCTCTAGCTACACCTTC
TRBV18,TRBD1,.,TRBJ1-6,CASSPQGQENSPLHF,TGTGCCAGCTCACCGCAAGGACAGGAAAATTCACCCCTCCACTTT
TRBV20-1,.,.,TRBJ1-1,CSARGEVGPFF,TGCAGTGCTAGAGGGGAGGTTGGGCCTTTCTTT
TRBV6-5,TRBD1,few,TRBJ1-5,CASSQGQGEQPQHF,TGTGCCAGCAGTCAGGGACAGGGCGAGCAGCCCCAGCATTTT